This TCR beta chain was profiled in a study of blood T cells in healthy people across ages. Each donor had around 10 milliliters of peripheral blood drawn. V trimming: 7 bases; J trimming: 0 bases; junction bases outside the gene matches: 7. Germline assignment: CDR1 LGHDT and CDR2 YNNKEL (reference sequence). The CDR3 covers 15 residues. Primers used in a second PCR of roughly 6 to 12 cycles were a sample-barcoded 5' primer and a J-beta primer mix. A tag from a template-switch adaptor with 12 random nucleotides marked each cDNA molecule. MiXCR, run by TCRdb on the 5' RACE reads, gives a single entry per CDR3 protein. Among a few hundred thousand distinct CDR3 sequences listed, 25% to 30% were seen once. Points on this clonotype: Its matching antigen is unknown.

Study findings and constraints: Researchers report that TCR beta diversity correlated strongly with naive T cell percentage. When set beside aged donors, long-lived donors presented more naive CD4+ cells and higher diversity.

The sequenced material came from blood. The clonotype was recovered from a woman between 70 and 85 years old in good health. V is TRBV3-1 and J is TRBJ2-3; 7 bases match TRBD1. CDR3 in amino acids: CASTPGGISTDTQYF. The CDR3 DNA follows: TGTGCCAGCACCCCAGGGGGTATCAGCACAGATACGCAGTATTTT.